Listed here are 16 T cell receptor beta chains from one sample, sequenced in a study of early T cells in non-severe SARS-CoV-2 infection. TCRdb redid the calling of the 5' RACE reads with MiXCR, one entry per CDR3 protein. There are 75,000 to 90,000 distinct CDR3 sequences in the sample; approximately 15% occur only once, and approximately 6% lies in the top ten. The sample taken for sequencing was whole blood. Receptors were obtained from an adult who was a healthcare worker with PCR-confirmed SARS-CoV-2 infection or an uninfected control (not recorded which).

This chain joins TRBV4-1 and TRBJ2-1; D unresolved. The germline V gene has CDR1 MGHRA and CDR2 YSYEKL. V shed 2 bases and J shed 7 bases, with 12 bases lying between them. CDR3 length: 14 residues. The CDR3 protein is CASSQTGFNNEQFF. For the CDR3, the DNA is TGCGCCAGCAGCCAAACGGGCTTTAATAATGAGCAGTTCTTC.

The CDR3 region is CSVVGTGGMNTEAFF. The CDR3 nucleotides read TGCAGCGTTGTGGGGACAGGAGGGATGAACACTGAAGCTTTCTTT. The chain recombines TRBV29-1 with TRBJ1-1; 8 nucleotides agree with TRBD1. Germline lookup yields CDR1 SQVTM and CDR2 ANQGSEA. V was clipped by 4 bases and J by 0 bases; unmatched bases: 7. This CDR3 contains 15 residues. Supplemented by reference TRBV29-1 and TRBJ1-1, the full variable domain reads SAVISQKPSRDICQRGTSLTIQCQVDSQVTMMFWYRQQPGQSLTLIATANQGSEATYESGFVIDKFPISRPNLTFSTLTVSNMSPEDSSIYLCSVVGTGGMNTEAFFGQGTRLTVV.

The chain employs TRBV28 and TRBJ2-1, with 10 bases aligning to TRBD2. This CDR3 is built from 15 residues. V lost 4 bases and J lost 8; bases outside the gene matches: 8. From germline, CDR1 is MDHEN and CDR2 SYDVKM. The CDR3 bases are TGTGCCAGCAGTTCGGCTAGCGGGGGCGGGCATGAGCAGTTCTTC. Translation: CASSSASGGGHEQFF.

The genes are TRBV20-1 and TRBJ2-1; D unresolved. The CDR3 runs to 10 residues. The V gene lost 0 bases and the J gene lost 10 bases, with 4 bases spanning the gap. Germline-derived CDR1 and CDR2 are DFQATT and SNEGSKA (reference sequence). The CDR3 nucleotides are TGCAGTGCTAGAGATCTGGAGCAGTTCTTC. The encoded protein is CSARDLEQFF.

A few counts support this clonotype. The chain uses TRBV6-1 and TRBJ1-5; D is possibly TRBD1 (5 bases). Per the germline V gene, CDR1 is MNHNS and CDR2 is SASEGT. V was trimmed by 8 bases and J by 6 bases, leaving 14 bases between them. The CDR3 is 13 residues long. The CDR3 reads CASDRQNIQPQHF. The CDR3 coding sequence is TGTGCCAGCGACCGACAGAACATTCAGCCCCAGCATTTT.

This clonotype was picked up a small number of times. The chain uses TRBV20-1 and TRBJ2-5, with a possible D match to TRBD1 (5 bases). CDR1 is DFQATT, CDR2 SNEGSKA, per germline (reference sequence). This CDR3 has 13 amino acids. V dropped 5 bases and J dropped 4 bases, with 14 bases sitting between them. The CDR3 coding sequence is TGCAGTGCTCCCCAGGGCAGGACAGAGACCCAGTACTTC. Its translation is CSAPQGRTETQYF.

The J gene is TRBJ2-7, the V gene TRBV7-2, with D perhaps given as TRBD1 or TRBD2 (5 bases each). This CDR3 comprises 14 residues. Trimming took 5 bases from V and 6 from J, leaving 17 bases between them. Per germline, CDR1 SGHTA and CDR2 FQGNSA. The CDR3 DNA is TGTGCCAGCAGCAAACGGGACGAAGGGGCCGAGCAGTACTTC. It codes for CASSKRDEGAEQYF.

The chain employs TRBV7-8 and TRBJ1-5, with TRBD1 matching 7 bases. Germline V gene data show CDR1 as SGHVS and CDR2 as FQNEAQ. The CDR3 totals 16 residues. V dropped 5 bases and J dropped 4; count of bases not matched to a gene: 11. CDR3: CASSIEGQRGNQPQHF. Written as DNA, the CDR3 is TGTGCCAGCAGCATAGAGGGACAGAGGGGGAATCAGCCCCAGCATTTT.

The V gene is TRBV28, the J gene TRBJ2-1, with TRBD2 as a possible D gene (5 bases). Germline CDR1 reads MDHEN; CDR2 reads SYDVKM. This CDR3 comprises 14 residues. V was cut by 8 bases and J by 0 bases, with 11 bases left in between. CDR3 loop: CASSYGDSYNEQFF. The CDR3 DNA follows: TGTGCCAGCTCCTACGGGGACTCCTACAATGAGCAGTTCTTC.

V usage is TRBV12-3 or TRBV12-4 and J usage is TRBJ2-3, with D possibly being TRBD2 (6 bases). V shed 3 bases and J shed 6 bases, with 16 bases lying between them. This CDR3 region has 15 residues. This CDR3 reads CASSLAGLEIDTQYF. CDR3 bases: TGTGCCAGCAGTTTGGCGGGACTCGAAATCGATACGCAGTATTTT.

The chain employs TRBV11-2 and TRBJ1-1, with TRBD1 matching 7 bases. The CDR3 covers 13 residues. CDR1 and CDR2 (germline): SGHAT, FQNNGV. The ends lost 5 bases at V and 4 bases at J; junction bases unmatched: 4. The CDR3 DNA follows: TGTGCCAGCAGCCTCACAGGGGCCACTGAAGCTTTCTTT. This sequence encodes CASSLTGATEAFF.

The gene calls are TRBV7-2 and TRBJ1-6; D gene unclear. Germline V gene lookup returns CDR1 SGHTA and CDR2 FQGNSA. The CDR3 covers 15 residues. Trimming took off 1 base at V and 0 bases at J, with 4 bases between the two ends. CDR3 sequence reads: CASSLGDSYNSPLHF. DNA of the CDR3: TGTGCCAGCAGCTTAGGTGACTCCTATAATTCACCCCTCCACTTT.

Only a few counts were recorded for this clonotype. The DNA of the CDR3 is TGCAGTGCTAGAGATCCTAGCGGGGGAGGGCCAGGTGAGCAGTACTTC. Its translation is CSARDPSGGGPGEQYF. This chain joins TRBV20-1 and TRBJ2-7, with 10 nucleotides matching TRBD2. CDR3 length: 16 residues. Germline CDR1 reads DFQATT; CDR2 reads SNEGSKA (reference sequence). Trimming cost V 0 bases and J 7 bases; bases outside gene matches: 12.

V and J are TRBV7-2 and TRBJ2-2; a possible D gene is TRBD1 (6 bases). The CDR3 runs 15 residues. V lost 5 bases and J 4 bases, leaving 14 bases between the germline ends. Germline CDR1 is SGHTA and CDR2 is FQGNSA. The CDR3 nucleotides read TGTGCCAGCAGCCCTTCGGGACATTTCACCGGGGAGCTGTTTTTT. This encodes CASSPSGHFTGELFF.

This clonotype was seen more than once but under ten times. The gene calls are TRBV6-2 or TRBV6-3 and TRBJ1-2, with D perhaps matching TRBD1 (5 bases). CDR3 length: 14 residues. The V end was cut by 6 bases, the J end by 7 bases, with 18 bases between. Germline CDR1 MNHEY, CDR2 SVGEGT. The CDR3 here is CASRPDGGRGGYTF. The CDR3 coding sequence is TGTGCCAGCAGACCCGATGGGGGTCGCGGTGGCTACACCTTC.

This rearrangement joins TRBV20-1 to TRBJ2-7; TRBD1 aligns across 10 bases. Germline CDR1 DFQATT, CDR2 SNEGSKA (reference sequence). The CDR3 loop spans 13 amino acids. J was trimmed by 4 bases and V by 5 bases; bases with no gene match: 5. CDR3 coding DNA: TGCAGTGCTCTCCGGGACAGGGGATACGAGCAGTACTTC. Amino acids: CSALRDRGYEQYF.